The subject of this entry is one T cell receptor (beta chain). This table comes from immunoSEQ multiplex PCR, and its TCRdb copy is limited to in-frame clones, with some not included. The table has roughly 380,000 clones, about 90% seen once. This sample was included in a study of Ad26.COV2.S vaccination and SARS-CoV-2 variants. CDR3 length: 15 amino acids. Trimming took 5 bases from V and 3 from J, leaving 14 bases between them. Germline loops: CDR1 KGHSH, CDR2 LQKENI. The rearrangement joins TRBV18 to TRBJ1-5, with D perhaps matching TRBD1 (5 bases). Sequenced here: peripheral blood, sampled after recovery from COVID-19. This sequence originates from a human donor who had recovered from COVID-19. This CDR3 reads CASSAGASLNQPQHF. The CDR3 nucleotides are TGTGCCAGCTCAGCCGGGGCCTCCCTCAATCAGCCCCAGCATTTT.